This T cell receptor beta chain was sequenced for a study of cytomegalovirus exposure and HLA in healthy donors. The CDR3 totals 12 residues. In germline, CDR1 is MNHEY, CDR2 SMNVEV (reference sequence). Trimming pared 6 bases from V and 4 bases from J, leaving 6 bases between. PCR was performed using 60 Vbeta and 13 Jbeta primers. Assay used: immunoSEQ multiplex PCR; TCRdb lists only in-frame clones, some missing. The sample yields about 200,000 clones, of which the top ten take up 6.5%. The sequence was collected from a man aged 30 to 39 in good health and CMV-seronegative. The chain links TRBV27 to TRBJ1-4; no firm D call. The sample taken for sequencing was PBMCs. The DNA for the CDR3 is TGTGCCAGCAGCAGGATTAATGAAAAACTGTTTTTT. Translated, it gives CASSRINEKLFF.